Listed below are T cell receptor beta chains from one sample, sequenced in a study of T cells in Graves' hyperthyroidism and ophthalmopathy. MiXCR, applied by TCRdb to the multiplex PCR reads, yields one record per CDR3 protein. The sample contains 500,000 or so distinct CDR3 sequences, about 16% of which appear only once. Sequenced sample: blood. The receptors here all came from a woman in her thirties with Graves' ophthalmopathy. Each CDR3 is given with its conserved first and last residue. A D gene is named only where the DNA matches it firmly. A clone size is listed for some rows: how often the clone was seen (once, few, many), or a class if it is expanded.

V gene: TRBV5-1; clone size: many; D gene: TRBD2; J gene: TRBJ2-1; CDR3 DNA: TGCGCCAGCGGGGAGGGCGCCTACAATGAGCAGTTCTTC; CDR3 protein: CASGEGAYNEQFF
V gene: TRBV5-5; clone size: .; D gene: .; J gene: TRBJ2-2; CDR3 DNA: TGTGCCAGCAGCTTGTGGGGGGAAGTCACCGGGGAGCTGTTTTTT; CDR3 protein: CASSLWGEVTGELFF
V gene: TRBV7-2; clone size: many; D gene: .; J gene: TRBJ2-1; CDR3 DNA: TGTGCCAGCAGCTTAGTGTGGGAGAAACACAATGAGCAGTTCTTC; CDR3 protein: CASSLVWEKHNEQFF
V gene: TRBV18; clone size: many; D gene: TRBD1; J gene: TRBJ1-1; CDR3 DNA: TGTGCCAGCTCACCTTCTAGACAGGGTCCAAACACTGAAGCTTTCTTT; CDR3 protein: CASSPSRQGPNTEAFF
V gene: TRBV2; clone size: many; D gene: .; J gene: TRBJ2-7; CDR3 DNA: TGTGCCAGCAGCCGGTTGGCCCCCGACGAGCAGTACTTC; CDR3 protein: CASSRLAPDEQYF
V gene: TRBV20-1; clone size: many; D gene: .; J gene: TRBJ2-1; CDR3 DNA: TGCAGTGCCAGAACTCCCTGGGACAATGAGCAGTTCTTC; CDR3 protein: CSARTPWDNEQFF
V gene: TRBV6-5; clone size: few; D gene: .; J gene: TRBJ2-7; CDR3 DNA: TGTGCCAGCAGTTACTCCCCGGGGGCGGGAGAGGCCTACGAGCAGTACTTC; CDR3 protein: CASSYSPGAGEAYEQYF
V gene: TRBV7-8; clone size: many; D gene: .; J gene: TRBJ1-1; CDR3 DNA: TGTGCCAGCAGCTTAGGATTGGCGGGCGGCGCTGAAGCTTTCTTT; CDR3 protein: CASSLGLAGGAEAFF
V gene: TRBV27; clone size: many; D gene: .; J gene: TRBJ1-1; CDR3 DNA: TGTGCCAGCAGTTTATCGGGCGAAGAGAACACTGAAGCTTTCTTT; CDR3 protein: CASSLSGEENTEAFF
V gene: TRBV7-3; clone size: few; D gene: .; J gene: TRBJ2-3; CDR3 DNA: TGTGCCAGCAGCTTAAATTGGGTTGGTGTAAGCACAGATACGCAGTATTTT; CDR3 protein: CASSLNWVGVSTDTQYF
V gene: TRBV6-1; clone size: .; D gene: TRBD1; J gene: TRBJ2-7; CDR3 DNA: TGTGCCAGAGGGACAGGGAATAGTCGCCCGTACGAGCAGTACTTC; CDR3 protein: CARGTGNSRPYEQYF
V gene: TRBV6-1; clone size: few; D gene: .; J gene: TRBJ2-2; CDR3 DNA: TGTGCCAGCACCCCGACGAACACCGGGGAGCTGTTTTTT; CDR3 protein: CASTPTNTGELFF
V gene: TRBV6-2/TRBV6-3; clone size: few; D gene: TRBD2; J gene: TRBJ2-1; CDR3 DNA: TGTGCCAGCAGTTACACACGCACCGGTCGACTAGCGGACCACAATGAGCAGTTCTTC; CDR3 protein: CASSYTRTGRLADHNEQFF
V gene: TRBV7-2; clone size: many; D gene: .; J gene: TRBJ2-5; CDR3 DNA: TGTGCCAGCACCACCGCAGGCAGAACAGAGACCCAGTACTTC; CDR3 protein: CASTTAGRTETQYF
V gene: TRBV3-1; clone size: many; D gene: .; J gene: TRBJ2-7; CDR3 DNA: TGTGCCAGCAGAGACGGGCGGGACTCCTACGAGCAGTACTTC; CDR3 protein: CASRDGRDSYEQYF
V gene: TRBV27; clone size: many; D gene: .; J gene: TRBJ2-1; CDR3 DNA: TGTGCCAGCAGTAGGCCCGGAAGCGTTCTCGTCAATGAGCAGTTCTTC; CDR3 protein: CASSRPGSVLVNEQFF
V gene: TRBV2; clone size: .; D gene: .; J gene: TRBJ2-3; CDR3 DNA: TGTGCCAGCAGTGAAGAGGGGGGCGCAGATACGCAGTATTTT; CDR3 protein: CASSEEGGADTQYF
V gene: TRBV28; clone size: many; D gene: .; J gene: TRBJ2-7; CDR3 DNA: TGTGCCAGCAGTTTATTAGGGACACCGCCCTACGAGCAGTACTTC; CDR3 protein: CASSLLGTPPYEQYF
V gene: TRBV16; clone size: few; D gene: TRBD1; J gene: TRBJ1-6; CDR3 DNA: TGTGCCAGCAGCCTCCGGGACAGGACCAATTCACCCCTCCACTTT; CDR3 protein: CASSLRDRTNSPLHF
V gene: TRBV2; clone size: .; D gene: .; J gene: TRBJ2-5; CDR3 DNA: TGTGCCAGCAGTGGTCTAGAGACCCAGTACTTC; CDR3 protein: CASSGLETQYF
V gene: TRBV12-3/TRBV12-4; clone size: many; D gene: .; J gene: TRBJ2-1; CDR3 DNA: TGTGCCAGCATGCCAGGGCGCTCCTACAATGAGCAGTTCTTC; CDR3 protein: CASMPGRSYNEQFF
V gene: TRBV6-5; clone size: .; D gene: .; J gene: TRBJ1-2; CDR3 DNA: TGTGCCAGCAGTTACTCGTTGGGACGAGAGGGCTACACCTTC; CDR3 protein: CASSYSLGREGYTF
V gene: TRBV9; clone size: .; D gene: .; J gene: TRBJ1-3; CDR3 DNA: TGTGCCAGCATGAGCTCTGGAAACACCATATATTTT; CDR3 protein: CASMSSGNTIYF
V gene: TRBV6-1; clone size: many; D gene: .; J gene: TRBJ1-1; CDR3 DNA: TGTGCCAGCAGTGAAGTCCGATTTGGTGAAGCTTTCTTT; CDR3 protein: CASSEVRFGEAFF
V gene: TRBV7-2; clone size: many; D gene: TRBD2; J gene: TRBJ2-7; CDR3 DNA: TGTGCCAGCAGCTTGGAACTAGCGGGCGAGGCCTACGAGCAGTACTTC; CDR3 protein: CASSLELAGEAYEQYF
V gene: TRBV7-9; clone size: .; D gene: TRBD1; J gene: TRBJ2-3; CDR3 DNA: TGTGCCAGCAGCATGTCAGGGGGCACGGATACGCAGTATTTT; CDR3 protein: CASSMSGGTDTQYF
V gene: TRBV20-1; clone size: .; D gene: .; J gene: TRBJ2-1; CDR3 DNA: TGCAGTGCTAAAGGAGGACACGACTCGTACAATGAGCAGTTCTTC; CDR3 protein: CSAKGGHDSYNEQFF
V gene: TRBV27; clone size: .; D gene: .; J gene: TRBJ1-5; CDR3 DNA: TGTGCCAGCCACCCAGATGGGGGGGCTCAGCCCCAGCATTTT; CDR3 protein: CASHPDGGAQPQHF